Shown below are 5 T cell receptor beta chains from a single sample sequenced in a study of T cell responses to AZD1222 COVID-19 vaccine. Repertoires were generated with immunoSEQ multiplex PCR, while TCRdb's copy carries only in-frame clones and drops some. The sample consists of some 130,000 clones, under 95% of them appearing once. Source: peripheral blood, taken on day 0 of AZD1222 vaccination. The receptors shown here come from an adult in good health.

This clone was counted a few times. The CDR3 DNA follows: TGCGCCAGCAGTGAAGCGACAGGGCCCTACGAGCAGTACTTC. Protein product: CASSEATGPYEQYF. The rearrangement joins TRBV10-1 to TRBJ2-7; TRBD1 agrees at 7 bases. With 3 bases clipped from V and 2 bases from J, the junction kept 4 bases outside the gene matches. There are 14 residues in the CDR3. Germline V CDR1 and CDR2: WNHNN, SYGVQD (reference sequence).

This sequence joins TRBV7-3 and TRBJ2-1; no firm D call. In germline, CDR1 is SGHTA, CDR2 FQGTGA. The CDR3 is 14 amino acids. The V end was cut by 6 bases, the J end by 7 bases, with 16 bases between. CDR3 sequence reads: CASRLDTAENEQFF. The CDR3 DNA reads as TGTGCCAGCAGGTTAGACACAGCCGAAAATGAGCAGTTCTTC.

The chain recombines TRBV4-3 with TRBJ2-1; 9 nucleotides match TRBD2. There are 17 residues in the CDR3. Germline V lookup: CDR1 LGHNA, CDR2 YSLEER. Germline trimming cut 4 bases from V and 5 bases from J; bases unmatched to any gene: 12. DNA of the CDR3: TGCGCCAGCAGCCCCACCCTAGGAGCGGGGGGCCACAATGAGCAGTTCTTC. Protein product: CASSPTLGAGGHNEQFF.

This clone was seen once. CDR3 in amino acids: CASSATMNTEAFF. CDR3 coding DNA: TGTGCCAGCAGCGCTACGATGAACACTGAAGCTTTCTTT. V gene TRBV14 combines with J gene TRBJ1-1; D is unresolved. This CDR3 region has 13 residues. CDR1 is SGHDN and CDR2 is FVKESK in the germline V gene. The V end was cut by 5 bases, the J end by 0 bases, with 7 bases between.

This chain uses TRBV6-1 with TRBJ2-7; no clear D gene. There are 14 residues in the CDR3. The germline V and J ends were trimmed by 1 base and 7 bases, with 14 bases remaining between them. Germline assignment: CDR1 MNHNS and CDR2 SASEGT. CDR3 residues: CASSEGEPAGEQYF. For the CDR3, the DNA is TGTGCCAGCAGTGAAGGGGAACCGGCCGGGGAGCAGTACTTC.